This T cell receptor beta chain is from a study of T cells in Graves' hyperthyroidism and ophthalmopathy. TCR beta CDR3 sequences were amplified from RNA transcripts. Using the HTBI primer set, a first-round RT-PCR was run on the TCR CDR3. Each CDR3 protein is one row after TCRdb ran MiXCR on the multiplex PCR reads. The table shows 370,000 or so distinct CDR3 sequences, with roughly 13% occurring only once. In this sample, this clonotype turned up many times. Each diagnosis drew on symptoms, thyroxine, TRAb, thyroid ultrasound and orbital computed tomography findings. V was trimmed by 8 bases and J by 2 bases, leaving 8 bases between them. The CDR3 contains 12 residues. CDR1 is SGHVS and CDR2 is FQNEAQ in the germline V gene.

This chain uses TRBV7-8 with TRBJ2-3, with a weak D call TRBD1 (6 bases). This TCR was recovered from a man between 25 and 39 years old with Graves' hyperthyroidism that later progressed to Graves' ophthalmopathy. The sequenced material came from blood. CDR3 bases: TGTGCCAGCCACAGGGTCACAGATACGCAGTATTTT. Translating gives CASHRVTDTQYF.